This T cell receptor (beta chain) was sequenced during a study of Ad26.COV2.S vaccination and SARS-CoV-2 variants. Overall study: Enrollment placed the donor in the COV1001 Ad26.COV2.S trial arm.

Assay: immunoSEQ multiplex PCR; the TCRdb copy retains only in-frame clones and omits some. The profile shows 200,000 to 300,000 clones, roughly 90% of them singletons. Specified treatment: roughly 19 received Ad26.COV2.S at low or high dose, single or two shots; about 5 received placebo; per-sample allocation not given. It was on day 63 after the first vaccine or placebo injection that samples were taken. Boston hosted the donor, who was an adult aged 18-55 years. V lost 3 bases to trimming and J lost 4 bases, with 13 bases between them. This CDR3 comprises 14 residues. The V gene's germline CDR1 is GTSNPN and CDR2 SVGIG (reference sequence).

The clonotype comes from a person aged 18-65 years who received the Ad26.COV2.S COVID-19 vaccine or a placebo. This chain joins TRBV30 and TRBJ1-3, with no clear D. The source material was peripheral blood, sampled in a trial of Ad26.COV2.S vaccine versus placebo. The CDR3, as DNA: TGTGCCTGGAGCCGAAAAACGGCGGGAAACACCATATATTTT. Its translation is CAWSRKTAGNTIYF.